A single sample is the source of the 8 T cell receptor beta chains below, sequenced in a study of T cells in Graves' hyperthyroidism and ophthalmopathy. The TCR beta CDR3 regions underwent amplification using RNA transcripts as the source. Initially, a first-round RT-PCR of the TCR CDR3 employed the HTBI primer set. TCRdb ran MiXCR on the multiplex PCR reads and lists one entry per CDR3 protein. The sample contains roughly 400,000 distinct CDR3 sequences, about 25% of which appear only once. Input material: blood. The source is a man over 45 with Graves' hyperthyroidism.

This clonotype was counted only a few times. The chain is built from TRBV24-1 and TRBJ2-1, with unresolved D. CDR1 is KGHDR and CDR2 is SFDVKD in the germline V gene. This CDR3 region has 14 residues. Between the trimmed V and J ends, which lost 2 bases and 5 bases, there was a span of 9 bases. The CDR3 is CATSDSWTNNEQFF. In nucleotides, the CDR3 is TGTGCCACCAGTGATTCTTGGACGAACAATGAGCAGTTCTTC.

This clonotype showed up many times. The rearrangement uses TRBV11-3 and TRBJ2-5, with TRBD1 identical over 9 bases. The CDR3 runs 16 residues. Germline loops: CDR1 SGHNT, CDR2 YENEEA. The V and J ends lost 5 bases and 5 bases, in that order; junction bases with no gene match: 12. The CDR3 reads CASSPQEQGARETQYF. CDR3 in DNA: TGTGCCAGCAGCCCCCAAGAACAGGGGGCGAGGGAGACCCAGTACTTC. The whole variable domain, remainder taken from reference TRBV11-3 and TRBJ2-5, is EAGVVQSPRYKIIEKKQPVAFWCNPISGHNTLYWYLQNLGQGPELLIRYENEEAVDDSQLPKDRFSAERLKGVDSTLKIQPAELGDSAVYLCASSPQEQGARETQYFGPGTRLLVL.

In its sample, this clonotype was seen many times. The gene calls are TRBV6-1 and TRBJ2-7, with TRBD1 matching over 8 bases. V shed 4 bases, J shed 2 bases, and the junction held 4 bases outside the gene matches. The CDR3 length is 14 residues. The germline V gene encodes CDR1 MNHNS and CDR2 SASEGT. CDR3 DNA sequence: TGTGCCAGCAGTGGGGACAGGTTAGCCTACGAGCAGTACTTC. It is translated as CASSGDRLAYEQYF.

The chain has TRBV11-2 and TRBJ2-3, with D perhaps TRBD2 (6 bases). V lost 6 bases, J lost 1 base, and 11 bases lay in between. This CDR3 contains 14 residues. The germline V gene has CDR1 SGHAT and CDR2 FQNNGV. The CDR3 is CASSMSGGTDTQYF. The CDR3 DNA reads as TGTGCCAGCAGTATGTCGGGGGGCACAGATACGCAGTATTTT.

This clonotype was counted many times. This chain joins TRBV28 and TRBJ2-1; D could derive from TRBD1 or TRBD2 (5 bases each). CDR3 size: 13 residues. Trimming took 6 bases from V and 6 from J, leaving 12 bases between them. Germline V gives CDR1 MDHEN, CDR2 SYDVKM. The CDR3 DNA follows: TGTGCCAGCAGGTATCCTGGGGGCAATGAGCAGTTCTTC. It translates to CASRYPGGNEQFF.

The chain uses TRBV4-2 and TRBJ1-1, with D unclear. From germline, CDR1 is LGHNA and CDR2 YNFKEQ. CDR3 size: 12 residues. Trimming took 4 bases from V and 5 from J, leaving 8 bases between them. Here the CDR3 reads CASSRAGTEAFF. The CDR3 bases are TGTGCCAGCAGCCGCGCCGGGACTGAAGCTTTCTTT.

This clonotype has just a few counts. The chain employs TRBV2 and TRBJ1-5; D is ambiguous. The germline CDR1 and CDR2 sequences are SNHLY and FYNNEI. The ends were cut back, 5 bases at V and 4 bases at J, with 9 bases in the middle. The CDR3 runs 13 residues. The CDR3 region has the DNA TGTGCCAGCAGTTTAAAAACTAATCAGCCCCAGCATTTT. Protein sequence: CASSLKTNQPQHF.

In this sample, this clonotype turned up many times. The J gene is TRBJ2-7, the V gene TRBV28; 7 nucleotides align to TRBD1. Germline CDR1 MDHEN, CDR2 SYDVKM. V shed 1 base, J shed 3 bases, and the junction held 9 bases outside the gene matches. CDR3 length equals 16 residues. The CDR3 nucleotides read TGTGCCAGCAGTTTATCCGGTCCGGGACAGAGCTACGAGCAGTACTTC. This codes for CASSLSGPGQSYEQYF.